The next 23 T cell receptor beta chains were all read from a single sample in a study of T cells in Graves' hyperthyroidism and ophthalmopathy. There were TCR beta CDR3 regions amplified from RNA transcripts. Primed by the HTBI set, a first-round RT-PCR was run on the TCR CDR3. TCRdb reprocessed the multiplex PCR reads via MiXCR and lists one record per CDR3 protein. The sample carries under 700,000 distinct CDR3 sequences, around 46% recorded once. Sequenced: peripheral blood or thyroid tissue (not recorded which). The source is a woman aged 18-29 years with Graves' hyperthyroidism.

This clonotype was seen only a few times. The rearrangement joins TRBV6-6 to TRBJ1-4; D not resolved. Germline CDR1 is MNHNY and CDR2 is SVGAGI (reference sequence). V was cut by 8 bases and J by 3 bases, with 13 bases left in between. This CDR3 spans 14 amino acids. CDR3 sequence: CASAYGPANEKLFF. In DNA form, the CDR3 reads TGTGCCAGCGCCTACGGACCGGCTAATGAAAAACTGTTTTTT.

With respect to this clonotype: A single base separates this from a much larger clone, so it may be a read error. The chain is built from TRBV7-9 and TRBJ2-5, with D perhaps given as TRBD1 or TRBD2 (5 bases each). The CDR3 loop spans 14 amino acids. Germline CDR1 SEHNR, CDR2 FQNEAQ (reference sequence). CDR3 protein: CASSSGRVQEAQYF. The CDR3 DNA reads TGCGCCAGCAGCTCGGGACGGGTCCAAGAAGCCCAGTACTTC.

This chain joins TRBV7-2 and TRBJ2-5; TRBD2 aligns across 10 bases. The CDR3 spans 17 residues. Germline V gene sequence: CDR1 SGHTA, CDR2 FQGNSA. After removal of 5 bases from V and 4 bases from J, the junction contained 13 bases not matched to a gene. The CDR3 DNA sequence: TGTGCCAGCAGCCCAGGGGTCCTAGCGGGAGTGGGAGAGACCCAGTACTTC. The encoded protein is CASSPGVLAGVGETQYF.

With regard to this clonotype: Lacking the conserved final phenylalanine or tryptophan, this CDR3 likely reflects a read error. The chain carries TRBV15 and TRBJ1-2; a possible D gene is TRBD1 (5 bases). This CDR3 spans 14 amino acids. V was pared by 3 bases and J by 4 bases, with 12 bases between. Germline V gene sequence: CDR1 LNHNV, CDR2 YYDKDF (reference sequence). The CDR3 sequence: CATSSLPGSYGYTL. CDR3 bases: TGTGCCACCAGCAGCCTACCAGGGTCCTATGGCTACACCCTC.

The chain employs TRBV20-1 and TRBJ2-2, with 8 bases that match TRBD1. Germline V CDR1 and CDR2: DFQATT, SNEGSKA (reference sequence). The CDR3 loop spans 15 amino acids. Unmatched junction bases numbered 9, after V lost 3 bases and J lost 6 bases. CDR3 bases: TGCAGTGCTAGTATGCTGGGACAGGTGGCCGGGGAGCTGTTTTTT. It is translated as CSASMLGQVAGELFF.

Ten or more counts support this clonotype. The V gene is TRBV24-1, the J gene TRBJ2-7; 10 bases are a match to TRBD2. The V gene end was trimmed by 4 bases and the J gene end by 5 bases; junction bases not matched to a gene: 4. Germline lookup yields CDR1 KGHDR and CDR2 SFDVKD. The CDR3 is 14 residues long. The CDR3 region has the DNA TGTGCCACCAGTGACTCACTAGCGGGACACGAGCAGTACTTC. Translating gives CATSDSLAGHEQYF.

This chain uses TRBV2 with TRBJ2-7; D unresolved. The V end lost 4 bases, the J end lost 5 bases, and 9 bases lay between the germline ends. CDR3 size: 12 residues. The germline V gene has CDR1 SNHLY and CDR2 FYNNEI. This CDR3 reads CASSVSGNEQYF. The CDR3 bases are TGTGCCAGCAGTGTAAGTGGCAACGAGCAGTACTTC.

Concerning this clonotype: Without the conserved terminal phenylalanine or tryptophan, this CDR3 likely stems from a read error. DNA of the CDR3: TGTGCCACCAGTGATACCTCAGATGCCACTGAAGCTTTCCTT. Its protein is CATSDTSDATEAFL. This chain uses TRBV24-1 with TRBJ1-1; D not certain. V dropped 3 bases and J dropped 4 bases, with 11 bases sitting between them. Germline V CDR1 and CDR2: KGHDR, SFDVKD. The CDR3 is 14 amino acids.

This clonotype showed up many times. The rearrangement links TRBV10-3 to TRBJ1-1; the D gene is possibly TRBD1 (5 bases). The CDR3 has 14 amino acids. V gave up 3 bases and J gave up 10 bases, with 18 bases separating them. CDR1 and CDR2 (germline): ENHRY, SYGVKD. The CDR3 sequence is CAISDTGAYGVAFF. The CDR3, as DNA: TGTGCCATCAGTGATACCGGGGCCTACGGGGTAGCTTTCTTT.

Concerning this clonotype: As the CDR3 is not closed by the conserved phenylalanine or tryptophan, this likely results from a read error. The rearrangement uses TRBV24-1 and TRBJ1-1; D might be TRBD1 (5 bases). Germline loops: CDR1 KGHDR, CDR2 SFDVKD. The CDR3 loop spans 13 amino acids. V was pared by 9 bases and J by 1 base, with 11 bases between. The CDR3 DNA reads as TGTGCCACCTCATGGGGGAGGAACACTGAAGCTTTCCTT. The encoded protein is CATSWGRNTEAFL.

J is TRBJ1-2 and V is TRBV29-1; 9 nucleotides agree with TRBD1. The CDR3 has 15 residues. Unmatched junction bases numbered 9, after V lost 4 bases and J lost 3 bases. CDR1 and CDR2 from the germline V gene are SQVTM and ANQGSEA. The CDR3 DNA is TGCAGCGTTGGTGAGGGACAGGGACGCGACTATGGCTACACCTTC. Translation: CSVGEGQGRDYGYTF.

Of note for this clonotype: This may arise from a read error, as a much more abundant clone is one base away. This chain links TRBV7-9 with TRBJ1-4; D call uncertain. V lost 5 bases and J 3 bases, leaving 13 bases between the germline ends. Per the germline V gene, CDR1 is SEHNR and CDR2 is FQNEAQ (reference sequence). This CDR3 contains 15 residues. The DNA for the CDR3 is TGTGCCAGCAGCGAAAACAACTCGCCTAATGAAAAACTGTTTTTT. It codes for CASSENNSPNEKLFF.

In its sample, this clonotype was seen a few times. The chain links TRBV19 to TRBJ1-5, with TRBD1 identical over 7 bases. The CDR3 sequence is 13 residues long. Germline V gene data show CDR1 as LNHDA and CDR2 as SQIVND (reference sequence). V lost 5 bases to trimming and J lost 6 bases; unmatched junction nucleotides: 4. The CDR3 DNA is TGTGCCAGTAGTTTGACAGGGATTCAGCCCCAGCATTTT. Translation: CASSLTGIQPQHF.

V usage is TRBV7-9 and J usage is TRBJ1-1; weak D call: TRBD1 (5 bases). V lost 5 bases to trimming and J lost 0 bases, with 13 bases between them. The CDR3 has 15 amino acids. Germline values: CDR1 SEHNR, CDR2 FQNEAQ (reference sequence). The CDR3 is CASSQRGGVNTEAFF. The CDR3 bases are TGTGCCAGCAGCCAACGTGGGGGGGTGAACACTGAAGCTTTCTTT.

The gene calls are TRBV20-1 and TRBJ2-7; 14 positions match TRBD2. Germline V lookup: CDR1 DFQATT, CDR2 SNEGSKA (reference sequence). This CDR3 spans 15 amino acids. V shed 6 bases and J 4 bases; nucleotides not matched to a gene: 8. The CDR3 nucleotides are TGCAGTGCAGGGACTAGCGGGAGACCCGGTTACGAGCAGTACTTC. Its protein product is CSAGTSGRPGYEQYF.

The table lists this clonotype with a few counts. The rearrangement joins TRBV9 to TRBJ1-1; no clear D gene. This CDR3 spans 16 amino acids. Trimming left V 0 bases short and J 4 bases short, with 16 bases between. Germline V gene lookup returns CDR1 SGDLS and CDR2 YYNGEE. This chain's CDR3 is CASSVEGRAWGTEAFF. The CDR3 DNA reads as TGTGCCAGCAGCGTAGAAGGCAGAGCATGGGGCACTGAAGCTTTCTTT. The variable domain in full, completed from reference TRBV9 and TRBJ1-1, reads DSGVTQTPKHLITATGQRVTLRCSPRSGDLSVYWYQQSLDQGLQFLIQYYNGEERAKGNILERFSAQQFPDLHSELNLSSLELGDSALYFCASSVEGRAWGTEAFFGQGTRLTVV.

The chain recombines TRBV20-1 with TRBJ1-4, with 7 bases matching TRBD1. Per the germline V gene, CDR1 is DFQATT and CDR2 is SNEGSKA (reference sequence). V lost 0 bases and J lost 5; bases outside the gene matches: 6. CDR3 size: 15 residues. Here the CDR3 DNA reads TGCAGTGCTAGAGACCCCGGGACAGAGAATGAAAAACTGTTTTTT. This sequence encodes CSARDPGTENEKLFF.

This clonotype was counted once. The rearrangement uses TRBV29-1 and TRBJ2-1, with D perhaps TRBD2 (7 bases). CDR3 length equals 13 residues. Germline lookup yields CDR1 SQVTM and CDR2 ANQGSEA. Trimming cost V 3 bases and J 5 bases, with 11 bases left between them. The CDR3, as DNA: TGCAGCGTTGATCGGGGGGCGAACAATGAGCAGTTCTTC. Its translation: CSVDRGANNEQFF.

DNA for the CDR3: TGCAGCTCCCGGACTAGCGGAGCCACCGGGGAGCTGTTTTTT. This codes for CSSRTSGATGELFF. The chain couples TRBV29-1 to TRBJ2-2; TRBD2 matches 10 bases. There are 14 residues in the CDR3. The V gene end was trimmed by 8 bases and the J gene end by 4 bases; junction bases not matched to a gene: 7. The germline gives CDR1 SQVTM, CDR2 ANQGSEA.

This chain connects TRBV25-1 to TRBJ1-1; 12 bases line up with TRBD1. The length of the CDR3 is 16 residues. With V trimmed by 5 bases and J by 2 bases, 6 bases remained unmatched. The germline V gene encodes CDR1 MGHDK and CDR2 SYGVNS. The CDR3 region has the DNA TGTGCCAGCAGTCTCCCGGGACAGGGGGCTAACACTGAAGCTTTCTTT. The encoded protein is CASSLPGQGANTEAFF.

At least ten counts were recorded for this clonotype. This sequence joins TRBV7-9 and TRBJ1-1; a weak D match, TRBD1 (6 bases). This CDR3 region has 13 residues. V gave up 2 bases and J gave up 4 bases, with 8 bases separating them. The germline gives CDR1 SEHNR, CDR2 FQNEAQ (reference sequence). The CDR3 coding sequence is TGTGCCAGCAGCTTAACAGGGAGCACTGAAGCTTTCTTT. Translating it yields CASSLTGSTEAFF.

This clonotype was seen more than once but under ten times. The chain uses TRBV6-9 and TRBJ2-5; weak D call: TRBD2 (6 bases). Looked up from germline, CDR1 is MNHGY and CDR2 is SVAAGI. The CDR3 length is 13 residues. V lost 5 bases and J 5 bases, leaving 12 bases between the germline ends. CDR3 nucleotide sequence: TGTGCCAGCAGTGAAACTAGCCATGAGACCCAGTACTTC. Amino acid sequence: CASSETSHETQYF.

This clonotype was observed a few times. The chain recombines TRBV20-1 with TRBJ2-7, with a tentative D call TRBD1 (6 bases). The CDR3 loop spans 14 amino acids. Germline V gene sequence: CDR1 DFQATT, CDR2 SNEGSKA (reference sequence). The V end was cut by 3 bases, the J end by 0 bases, with 12 bases between. This CDR3 is CSARGAFSSYEQYF. The CDR3 region has the DNA TGCAGTGCTAGGGGGGCGTTTAGCTCCTACGAGCAGTACTTC.